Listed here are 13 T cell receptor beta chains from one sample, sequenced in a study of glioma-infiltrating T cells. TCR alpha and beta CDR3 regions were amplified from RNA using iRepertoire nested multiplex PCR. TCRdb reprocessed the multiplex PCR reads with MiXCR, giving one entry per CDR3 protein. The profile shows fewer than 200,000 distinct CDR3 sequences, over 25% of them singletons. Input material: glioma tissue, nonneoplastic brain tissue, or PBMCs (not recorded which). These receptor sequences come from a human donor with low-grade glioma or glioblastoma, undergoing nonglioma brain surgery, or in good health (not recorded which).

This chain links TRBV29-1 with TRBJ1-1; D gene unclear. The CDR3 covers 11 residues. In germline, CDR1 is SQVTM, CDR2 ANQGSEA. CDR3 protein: CGAWGGAEAFF. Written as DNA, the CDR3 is TGCGGCGCCTGGGGTGGGGCTGAAGCTTTCTTT.

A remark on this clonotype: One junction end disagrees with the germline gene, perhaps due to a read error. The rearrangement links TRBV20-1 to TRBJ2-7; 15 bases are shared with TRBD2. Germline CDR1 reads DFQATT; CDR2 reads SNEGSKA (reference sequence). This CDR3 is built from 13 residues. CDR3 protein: CSAGTSGRFEQSF. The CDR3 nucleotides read TGCAGTGCTGGGACTAGCGGGAGGTTCGAGCAGTCCTTC.

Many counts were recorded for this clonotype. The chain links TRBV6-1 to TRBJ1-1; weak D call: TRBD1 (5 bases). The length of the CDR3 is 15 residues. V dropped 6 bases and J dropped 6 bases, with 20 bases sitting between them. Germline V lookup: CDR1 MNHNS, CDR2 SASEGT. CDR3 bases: TGTGCCAGCAGGAAAACAACCACAGGCATTCCTGAAGCTTTCTTT. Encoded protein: CASRKTTTGIPEAFF.

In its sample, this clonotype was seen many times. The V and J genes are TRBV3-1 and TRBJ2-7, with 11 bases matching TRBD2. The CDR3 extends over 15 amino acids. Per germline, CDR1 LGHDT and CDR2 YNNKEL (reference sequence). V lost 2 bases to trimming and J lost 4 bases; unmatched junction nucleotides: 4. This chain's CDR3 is CASSQLSSGRYEQYF. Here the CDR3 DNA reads TGTGCCAGCAGCCAACTGTCTAGCGGGAGGTACGAGCAGTACTTC.

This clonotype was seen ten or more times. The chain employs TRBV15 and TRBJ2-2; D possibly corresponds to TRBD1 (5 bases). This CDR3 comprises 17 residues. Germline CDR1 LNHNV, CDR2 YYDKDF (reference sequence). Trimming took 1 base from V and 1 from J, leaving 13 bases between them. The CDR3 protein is CATSRGWGAMNTGELFF. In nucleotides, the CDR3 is TGTGCCACCAGCAGAGGGTGGGGCGCTATGAACACCGGGGAGCTGTTTTTT.

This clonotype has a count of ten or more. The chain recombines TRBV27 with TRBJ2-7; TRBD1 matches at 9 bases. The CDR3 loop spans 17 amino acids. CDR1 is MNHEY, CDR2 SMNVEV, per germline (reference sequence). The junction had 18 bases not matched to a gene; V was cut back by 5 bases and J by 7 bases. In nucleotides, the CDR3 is TGTGCCAGCAGTCTAAACCAAAACAACAGGGGGCTGAGGGAGCAGTACTTC. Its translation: CASSLNQNNRGLREQYF.

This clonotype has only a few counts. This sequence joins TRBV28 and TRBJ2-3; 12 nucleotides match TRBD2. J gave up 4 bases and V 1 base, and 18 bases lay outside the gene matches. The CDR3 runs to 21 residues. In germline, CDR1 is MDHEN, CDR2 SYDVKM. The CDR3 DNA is TGTGCCAGCAGTTTATCCACAGGGGGGTATCTAGCGGGAGGGCCCCCAGATACGCAGTATTTT. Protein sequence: CASSLSTGGYLAGGPPDTQYF.

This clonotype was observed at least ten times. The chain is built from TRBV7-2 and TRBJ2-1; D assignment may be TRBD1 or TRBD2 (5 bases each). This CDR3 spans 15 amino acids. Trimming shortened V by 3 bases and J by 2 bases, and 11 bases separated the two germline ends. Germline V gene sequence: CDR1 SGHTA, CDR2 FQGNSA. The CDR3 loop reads CASSFGDRAYNEQFF. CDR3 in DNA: TGTGCCAGCAGCTTTGGGGACCGAGCCTACAATGAGCAGTTCTTC.

The CDR3 DNA is TGTGCCAGCAGCCTACCCTACGAGCAGTACTTC. Protein: CASSLPYEQYF. The chain recombines TRBV28 with TRBJ2-7; D not resolved. This CDR3 region has 11 residues. Trimming cost V 6 bases and J 2 bases, with 5 bases left between them. Germline V gives CDR1 MDHEN, CDR2 SYDVKM.

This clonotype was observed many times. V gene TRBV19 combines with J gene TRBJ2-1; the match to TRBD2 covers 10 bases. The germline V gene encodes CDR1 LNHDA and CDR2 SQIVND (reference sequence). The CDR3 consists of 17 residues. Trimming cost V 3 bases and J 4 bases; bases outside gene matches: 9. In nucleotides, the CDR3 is TGTGCCAGTAGTATGGGATCTAGCGGGAGTATGTACAATGAGCAGTTCTTC. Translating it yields CASSMGSSGSMYNEQFF.

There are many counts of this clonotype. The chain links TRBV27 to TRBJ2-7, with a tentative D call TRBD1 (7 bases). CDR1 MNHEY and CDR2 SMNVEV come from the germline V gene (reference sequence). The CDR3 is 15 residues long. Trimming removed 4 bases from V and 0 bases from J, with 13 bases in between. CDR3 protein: CASSSGGLSSYEQYF. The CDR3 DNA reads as TGTGCCAGCAGTTCAGGGGGGTTAAGCTCCTACGAGCAGTACTTC.

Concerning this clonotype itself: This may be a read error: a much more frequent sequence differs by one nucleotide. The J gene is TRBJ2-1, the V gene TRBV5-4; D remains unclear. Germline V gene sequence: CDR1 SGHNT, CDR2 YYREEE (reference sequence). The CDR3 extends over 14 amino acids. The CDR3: CASSLEDGNNEEFF. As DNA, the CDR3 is TGTGCCAGCAGCTTGGAAGACGGAAACAATGAGGAGTTCTTC. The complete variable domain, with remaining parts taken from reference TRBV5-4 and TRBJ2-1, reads ETGVTQSPTHLIKTRGQQVTLRCSSQSGHNTVSWYQQALGQGPQFIFQYYREEENGRGNFPPRFSGLQFPNYSSELNVNALELDDSALYLCASSLEDGNNEEFFGPGTRLTVL.

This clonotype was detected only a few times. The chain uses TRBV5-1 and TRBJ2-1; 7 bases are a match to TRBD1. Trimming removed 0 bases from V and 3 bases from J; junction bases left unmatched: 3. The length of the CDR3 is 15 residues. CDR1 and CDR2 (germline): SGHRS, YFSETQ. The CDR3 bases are TGCGCCAGCAGCTTGGGCGGACAGGACTACAATGAGCAGTTCTTC. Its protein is CASSLGGQDYNEQFF.